This entry concerns a single T cell receptor beta chain. The sample is drawn from a study of control samples from healthy donors and cancer patients. Data came from immunoSEQ multiplex PCR; TCRdb stores just in-frame clones and leaves some out. The sample lists 120,000 or so clones, around 92% occurring once. The sample consisted of blood. The receptor was isolated from a man aged 50 to 60 in good health.

The CDR3 DNA reads as TGTGCCAGCAGCTTAAGTGGATCCCTTGGAAACACCATATATTTT. Translated: CASSLSGSLGNTIYF. V usage is TRBV5-5 and J usage is TRBJ1-3; D call uncertain. The CDR3 sequence is 15 residues long. The V and J ends lost 2 bases and 3 bases respectively, with 12 bases between them. Germline CDR1 and CDR2: SGHKS and YYEKEE (reference sequence).